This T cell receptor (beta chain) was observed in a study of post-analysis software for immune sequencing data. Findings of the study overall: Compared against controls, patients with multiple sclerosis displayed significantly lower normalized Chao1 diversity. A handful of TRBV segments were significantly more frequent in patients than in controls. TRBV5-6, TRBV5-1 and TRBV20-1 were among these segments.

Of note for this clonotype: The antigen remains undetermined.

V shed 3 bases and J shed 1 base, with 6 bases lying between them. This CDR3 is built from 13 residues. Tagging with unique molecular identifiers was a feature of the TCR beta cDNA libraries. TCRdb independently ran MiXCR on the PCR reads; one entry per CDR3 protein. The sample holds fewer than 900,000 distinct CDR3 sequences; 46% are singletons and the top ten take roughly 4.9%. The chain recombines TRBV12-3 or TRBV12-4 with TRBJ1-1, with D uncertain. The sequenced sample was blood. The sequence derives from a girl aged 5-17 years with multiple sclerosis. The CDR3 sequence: CASSFNENTEAFF. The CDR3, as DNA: TGTGCCAGCAGTTTTAATGAGAACACTGAAGCTTTCTTT.